These 2 T cell receptor beta chains were all obtained from the same sample, sequenced in a study of CD8+ T cells in alopecia areata. The sequencing template was cDNA reverse transcribed from extracted RNA. Repertoires were generated with immunoSEQ multiplex PCR, while TCRdb's copy carries only in-frame clones and drops some. The sample carries more than 200,000 clones, approximately 47% recorded once. As to treatment: oral pan-JAK inhibitor, 5-10 mg twice daily. Sequenced here: CD4+ T cells sorted from blood, sampled at approximately week 36, from a patient treated with tofacitinib. These receptors were collected from a human donor with alopecia areata.

This clone was found a few times. The rearrangement uses TRBV7-2 and TRBJ2-4, with D possibly being TRBD1 (5 bases). Germline V lookup: CDR1 SGHTA, CDR2 FQGNSA. The CDR3 consists of 14 residues. Deletions cut 4 bases from V and 6 bases from J, with 13 bases between. Here the CDR3 DNA reads TGTGCCAGCAGCTCGCACCAGGGCCTAAACATTCAGTACTTC. Encoded protein: CASSSHQGLNIQYF.

This clone was found a few times. The chain is built from TRBV2 and TRBJ1-3; D perhaps matches TRBD1 (6 bases). V lost 10 bases and J 2 bases, leaving 12 bases between the germline ends. The CDR3 is 13 amino acids. Germline V CDR1 and CDR2: SNHLY, FYNNEI. CDR3 DNA sequence: TGTGCCACCCACAGGGAAACTGGAAACACCATATATTTT. Residues: CATHRETGNTIYF.